Reported below is one TCR beta chain. Its antigen is undetermined. Profiling relied on immunoSEQ multiplex PCR, and the TCRdb table lists in-frame clones only, not all of them. The sample records 130,000 to 150,000 clones, around 84% being singletons. The data stem from a study of T cell responses to AZD1222 COVID-19 vaccine. General study findings and limits: Mostly white British, mostly female donors; authors suggested clonal diversity may be underestimated. Only a handful of AZD1222 recipients tested seropositive at baseline. Vaccination with two AZD1222 doses was followed by a rise in Spike-specific TCR breadth and depth.

Recipients boosted at about 4 weeks or about 12 weeks are pooled. This CDR3 is built from 11 residues. V dropped 6 bases and J dropped 7 bases, with 10 bases sitting between them. Per germline, CDR1 MNHEY and CDR2 SVGEGT. The chain recombines TRBV6-2 or TRBV6-3 with TRBJ2-7; no definite D call. The clonotype originates from an adult who received the AZD1222 COVID-19 vaccine. Sequencing was performed on peripheral blood, taken 28 days after the second AZD1222 dose. CDR3 bases: TGTGCCAGCAGCCGGGTCGGGGAGCAGTACTTC. Its translation is CASSRVGEQYF.